The 3 T cell receptor beta chains presented below share a single source sample, sequenced in a study of blood T cell repertoires in COVID-19 (dated by TCRdb to about 2020). Libraries were prepared through the immunoSEQ multiplex PCR assay. This immuneACCESS table, as held by TCRdb, lists in-frame sequences with V and J called but not all clones. Of the missing ones, under half trace to an unresolved V gene in checked studies; the others have no known cause. The sample table contains more than 300,000 clones; only one count was recorded for more than 75% of them. The biggest ten clones account for 1.2% of the sample. The sequenced sample was PBMCs or T cells enriched from blood (not recorded which). All receptors derive from a woman in her late teens or twenties who had recovered from COVID-19.

The chain couples TRBV5-1 to TRBJ2-1; D is uncertain. This CDR3 has 13 residues. V lost 0 bases to trimming and J lost 7 bases, with 8 bases between them. Germline V gene sequence: CDR1 SGHRS, CDR2 YFSETQ. This CDR3 is CASSLDGANEQFF. The CDR3 nucleotides are TGCGCCAGCAGCTTGGATGGTGCGAATGAGCAGTTCTTC.

The J gene is TRBJ2-7, the V gene TRBV20-1; D unresolved. V lost 4 bases and J lost 3, with 7 bases in between. The length of the CDR3 is 11 residues. CDR1 and CDR2 from the germline V gene are DFQATT and SNEGSKA (reference sequence). The CDR3 region has the DNA TGCAGTGCTACCACGGGCTACGAGCAGTACTTC. This encodes CSATTGYEQYF.

The rearrangement uses TRBV18 and TRBJ2-7, with 9 bases aligning to TRBD2. V was pared by 3 bases and J by 5 bases, with 14 bases of the junction left unmatched. Germline loops: CDR1 KGHSH, CDR2 LQKENI. The CDR3 spans 17 residues. CDR3 bases: TGTGCCAGCTCACCCGCGAAGGCGGGGGGGCATCTAAACGAGCAGTACTTC. Amino acids: CASSPAKAGGHLNEQYF. The full variable domain, completed using reference TRBV18 and TRBJ2-7, is NAGVMQNPRHLVRRRGQEARLRCSPMKGHSHVYWYRQLPEEGLKFMVYLQKENIIDESGMPKERFSAEFPKEGPSILRIQQVVRGDSAAYFCASSPAKAGGHLNEQYFGPGTRLTVT.